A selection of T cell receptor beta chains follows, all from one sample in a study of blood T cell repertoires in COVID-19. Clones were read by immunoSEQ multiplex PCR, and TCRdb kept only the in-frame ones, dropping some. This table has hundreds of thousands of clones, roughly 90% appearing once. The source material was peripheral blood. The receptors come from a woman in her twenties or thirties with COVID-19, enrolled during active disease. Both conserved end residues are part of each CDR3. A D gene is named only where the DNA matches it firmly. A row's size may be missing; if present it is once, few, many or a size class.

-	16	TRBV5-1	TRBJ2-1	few	TGCGCCAGCAGCTTGGGAGGGCGGCCCACCTACAATGAGCAGTTCTTC	CASSLGGRPTYNEQFF
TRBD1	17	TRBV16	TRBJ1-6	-	TGTGCCAGCAGCCACCCCGGACAGGGAGGAGGAGATTCACCCCTCCACTTT	CASSHPGQGGGDSPLHF
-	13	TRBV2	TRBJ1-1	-	TGTGCCAGCAGTGAATGGGGGGACACTGAAGCTTTCTTT	CASSEWGDTEAFF
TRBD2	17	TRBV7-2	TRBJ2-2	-	TGTGCCAGCAGCTTATTACGGAGCGGGGAGAACACCGGGGAGCTGTTTTTT	CASSLLRSGENTGELFF
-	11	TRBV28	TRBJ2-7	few	TGTGCCAGCAGTCCTGACATCACACAGTACTTC	CASSPDITQYF
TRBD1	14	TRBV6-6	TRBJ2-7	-	TGTGCCAGCAGGGGGGAGACAGGGGGATACGAGCAGTACTTC	CASRGETGGYEQYF
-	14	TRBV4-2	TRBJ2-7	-	TGTGCCAGCAGCCAAGATAAGGGGTCCTACGAGCAGTACTTC	CASSQDKGSYEQYF
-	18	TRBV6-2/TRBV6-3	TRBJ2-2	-	TGTGCCAGCAGTTACTTCCAGGGGGGACTTCGGAACACCGGGGAGCTGTTTTTT	CASSYFQGGLRNTGELFF
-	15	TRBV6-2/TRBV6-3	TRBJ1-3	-	TGTGCCAGCAGTTACGCAGGGGTCGCTGGAAACACCATATATTTT	CASSYAGVAGNTIYF
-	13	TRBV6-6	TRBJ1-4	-	TGTGCCAGCAGCCCTTATAGGGGTGAAAAACTGTTTTTT	CASSPYRGEKLFF